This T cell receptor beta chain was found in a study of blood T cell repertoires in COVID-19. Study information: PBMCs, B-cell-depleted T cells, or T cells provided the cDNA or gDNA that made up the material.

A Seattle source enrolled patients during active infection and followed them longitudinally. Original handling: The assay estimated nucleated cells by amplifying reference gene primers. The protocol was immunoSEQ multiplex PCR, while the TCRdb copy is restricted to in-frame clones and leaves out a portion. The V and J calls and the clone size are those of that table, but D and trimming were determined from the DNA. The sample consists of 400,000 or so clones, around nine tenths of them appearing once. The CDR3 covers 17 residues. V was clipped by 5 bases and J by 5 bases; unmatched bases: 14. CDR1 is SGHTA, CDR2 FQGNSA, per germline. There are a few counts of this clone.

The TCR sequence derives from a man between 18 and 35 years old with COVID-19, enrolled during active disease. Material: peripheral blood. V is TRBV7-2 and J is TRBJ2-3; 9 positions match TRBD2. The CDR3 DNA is TGTGCCAGCAGCCCAGCCCGACTAGCGGCCGGGGGAGATACGCAGTATTTT. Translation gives CASSPARLAAGGDTQYF.